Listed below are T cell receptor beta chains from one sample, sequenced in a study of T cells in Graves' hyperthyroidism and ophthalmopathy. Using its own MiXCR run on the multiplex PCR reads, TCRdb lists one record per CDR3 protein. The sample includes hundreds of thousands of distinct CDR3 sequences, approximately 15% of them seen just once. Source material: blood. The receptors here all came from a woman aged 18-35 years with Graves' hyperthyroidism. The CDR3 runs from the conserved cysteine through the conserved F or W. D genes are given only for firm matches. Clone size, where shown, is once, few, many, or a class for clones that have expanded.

CDR3 DNA: TGTGCCAGCAGCCAGACAGGGGGTGGAAATTCACCCCTCCACTTT
CDR3 protein: CASSQTGGGNSPLHF
J gene: TRBJ1-6
D gene: TRBD1
V gene: TRBV6-1
clone size: few

CDR3 DNA: TGTGCCAGCAGCTTGGTGGCAGGCTCCCTACAATATGGCTACACCTTC
CDR3 protein: CASSLVAGSLQYGYTF
J gene: TRBJ1-2
D gene: .
V gene: TRBV5-4
clone size: .

CDR3 DNA: TGTGCCAGCAGTCCCGGGACCTTAAGGGACACCGGGGAGCTGTTTTTT
CDR3 protein: CASSPGTLRDTGELFF
J gene: TRBJ2-2
D gene: .
V gene: TRBV12-3/TRBV12-4
clone size: .

CDR3 DNA: TGTGCCAGCAGCTGGACTAGCGGGAGTAATGAGCAGTTCTTC
CDR3 protein: CASSWTSGSNEQFF
J gene: TRBJ2-1
D gene: TRBD2
V gene: TRBV28
clone size: many

CDR3 DNA: TGCGCCAGGGGGGGAGAAGGGGACACTGAAGCTTTCTTT
CDR3 protein: CARGGEGDTEAFF
J gene: TRBJ1-1
D gene: .
V gene: TRBV10-2
clone size: .

CDR3 DNA: TGTGCCAGCAAAGACAGAAGCTCTGGAAACACCATATATTTT
CDR3 protein: CASKDRSSGNTIYF
J gene: TRBJ1-3
D gene: .
V gene: TRBV6-1
clone size: .

CDR3 DNA: TGTGCCAGCAGCCCGTACTCAGGGAATAGTTTTAATTCACCCCTCCACTTT
CDR3 protein: CASSPYSGNSFNSPLHF
J gene: TRBJ1-6
D gene: .
V gene: TRBV9
clone size: few

CDR3 DNA: TGTGGCAGTTCGACTGTTGATAGCAATCAGCCCCAGCATTTT
CDR3 protein: CGSSTVDSNQPQHF
J gene: TRBJ1-5
D gene: .
V gene: TRBV2
clone size: .

CDR3 DNA: TGTGCCAGCAGCTGGCGTAGACAGCGGAACACCGGGGAGCTGTTTTTT
CDR3 protein: CASSWRRQRNTGELFF
J gene: TRBJ2-2
D gene: .
V gene: TRBV7-9
clone size: many

CDR3 DNA: TGTGCCAGCAGCTTAGGGGTTTCGAATTCACCCCTCCACTTT
CDR3 protein: CASSLGVSNSPLHF
J gene: TRBJ1-6
D gene: .
V gene: TRBV13
clone size: many

CDR3 DNA: TGTGCCAGCAGCCCCGGGGGCGGTGGCAATCAGCCCCAGCATTTT
CDR3 protein: CASSPGGGGNQPQHF
J gene: TRBJ1-5
D gene: .
V gene: TRBV7-2
clone size: many

CDR3 DNA: TGTGCCAGCTCACCGGACAGGGGCGGAGAAAAACTGTTTTTT
CDR3 protein: CASSPDRGGEKLFF
J gene: TRBJ1-4
D gene: TRBD1
V gene: TRBV18
clone size: few

CDR3 DNA: TGCAGTGTGAGCAACACGGCGACGAACACTGAAGCTTTCTTT
CDR3 protein: CSVSNTATNTEAFF
J gene: TRBJ1-1
D gene: .
V gene: TRBV20-1
clone size: many

CDR3 DNA: TGCAGTGCTAGAGATCATAGGCCTGTGTCAGCACTGAACACTGAAGCTTTCTTT
CDR3 protein: CSARDHRPVSALNTEAFF
J gene: TRBJ1-1
D gene: .
V gene: TRBV20-1
clone size: .

CDR3 DNA: TGTGCCAGCAGTTACGGTCAGGGGCGAAAAGAGACCCAGTACTTC
CDR3 protein: CASSYGQGRKETQYF
J gene: TRBJ2-5
D gene: .
V gene: TRBV6-5
clone size: many

CDR3 DNA: TGCGCCAGCAGCCAAGATGTGACAGTCAATCAGCCCCAGCATTTT
CDR3 protein: CASSQDVTVNQPQHF
J gene: TRBJ1-5
D gene: .
V gene: TRBV4-3
clone size: many

CDR3 DNA: TGTGCCAGCAGCCCCGCAACAGGGCCTAGCAATCAGCCCCAGCATTTT
CDR3 protein: CASSPATGPSNQPQHF
J gene: TRBJ1-5
D gene: .
V gene: TRBV25-1
clone size: few

CDR3 DNA: TGCAGTGCCCAACGGGCGCACCGCACAGATACGCAGTATTTT
CDR3 protein: CSAQRAHRTDTQYF
J gene: TRBJ2-3
D gene: .
V gene: TRBV20-1
clone size: few

CDR3 DNA: TGTGCCAGCAGCCAGGGCCGAAGCACAGATACGCAGTATTTT
CDR3 protein: CASSQGRSTDTQYF
J gene: TRBJ2-3
D gene: .
V gene: TRBV3-1
clone size: many

CDR3 DNA: TGTGCCAGCAGTTTAGGGGTCAGGACCCAAGAGACCCAGTACTTC
CDR3 protein: CASSLGVRTQETQYF
J gene: TRBJ2-5
D gene: .
V gene: TRBV28
clone size: .

CDR3 DNA: TGTGCCAGCAGTGATGCCCCTAAGAAAAACATTCAGTACTTC
CDR3 protein: CASSDAPKKNIQYF
J gene: TRBJ2-4
D gene: .
V gene: TRBV6-1
clone size: .

CDR3 DNA: TGTGCCAGTAGCAGGACAGGAAGCACTGGGGCCAACGTCCTGACTTTC
CDR3 protein: CASSRTGSTGANVLTF
J gene: TRBJ2-6
D gene: TRBD1
V gene: TRBV19
clone size: few

CDR3 DNA: TGTGCCAGCAGCAGACAGGTGATCAGCGAGCAGTACTTC
CDR3 protein: CASSRQVISEQYF
J gene: TRBJ2-7
D gene: .
V gene: TRBV6-1
clone size: many

CDR3 DNA: TGTGCCAGCTGTTCGCAGCCGGGACAGAGGAATCAGCCCCAGCATTTT
CDR3 protein: CASCSQPGQRNQPQHF
J gene: TRBJ1-5
D gene: TRBD1
V gene: TRBV6-1
clone size: .

CDR3 DNA: TGTGCCAGCAGTTTAGCGACCGGGACAGGGTTTGCTTACGAGCAGTACTTC
CDR3 protein: CASSLATGTGFAYEQYF
J gene: TRBJ2-7
D gene: TRBD1
V gene: TRBV27
clone size: many

CDR3 DNA: TGTGCCAGCAGCTTAGATACCGCTGAAGCTTTCTTT
CDR3 protein: CASSLDTAEAFF
J gene: TRBJ1-1
D gene: .
V gene: TRBV11-2
clone size: many

CDR3 DNA: TGTGCCAGCAAGCGCCACCCCGGGACTAGCGGGGGGGCCGAAACAGATACGCAGTATTTT
CDR3 protein: CASKRHPGTSGGAETDTQYF
J gene: TRBJ2-3
D gene: TRBD2
V gene: TRBV6-1
clone size: .

CDR3 DNA: TGTGCCACTGCGGGGCAGGGGTTATACAATGAGCAGTTCTTC
CDR3 protein: CATAGQGLYNEQFF
J gene: TRBJ2-1
D gene: .
V gene: TRBV28
clone size: many

CDR3 DNA: TGTGCCACCAGTGATACAGGGGCCCTGCTGGAGACCCAGTACTTC
CDR3 protein: CATSDTGALLETQYF
J gene: TRBJ2-5
D gene: TRBD1
V gene: TRBV24-1
clone size: .

CDR3 DNA: TGTGCCAGTACTCCTGAGGGGGATTCACCCCTCCACTTT
CDR3 protein: CASTPEGDSPLHF
J gene: TRBJ1-6
D gene: .
V gene: TRBV19
clone size: .

CDR3 DNA: TGTGCCAGCAGCGCGACCACAGATACGCAGTATTTT
CDR3 protein: CASSATTDTQYF
J gene: TRBJ2-3
D gene: .
V gene: TRBV11-3
clone size: many

CDR3 DNA: TGTGCCAGCAGTCCCCCCTTGGCAGGGGATTTTGACGAGCAGTACTTC
CDR3 protein: CASSPPLAGDFDEQYF
J gene: TRBJ2-7
D gene: .
V gene: TRBV12-3/TRBV12-4
clone size: .

CDR3 DNA: TGCAGTGCTTCTTGGTCCCAGAGCGGGGCCGGGGAGCTGTTTTTT
CDR3 protein: CSASWSQSGAGELFF
J gene: TRBJ2-2
D gene: TRBD2
V gene: TRBV20-1
clone size: .

CDR3 DNA: TGCAGTGCACTGGGGACAGTTAACTCTGGAAACACCATATATTTT
CDR3 protein: CSALGTVNSGNTIYF
J gene: TRBJ1-3
D gene: TRBD1
V gene: TRBV20-1
clone size: .

CDR3 DNA: TGTGCCAGTAGTATACCCCCCAAGACAGGCAATCAGCCCCAGCATTTT
CDR3 protein: CASSIPPKTGNQPQHF
J gene: TRBJ1-5
D gene: .
V gene: TRBV19
clone size: few

CDR3 DNA: TGTGCCAGCAGTGAGCAAGGGACCCAAACCGGGGAGCTGTTTTTT
CDR3 protein: CASSEQGTQTGELFF
J gene: TRBJ2-2
D gene: .
V gene: TRBV6-1
clone size: many

CDR3 DNA: TGTGCCACTACACAGGCATATCCGGGCAGGGTGAGGCAGCCCCAGCATTTT
CDR3 protein: CATTQAYPGRVRQPQHF
J gene: TRBJ1-5
D gene: .
V gene: TRBV24-1
clone size: many

CDR3 DNA: TGTGCCAGCTCACCCCGGGGGACAGGCACCCCACTCGAGCAGTACTTC
CDR3 protein: CASSPRGTGTPLEQYF
J gene: TRBJ2-7
D gene: TRBD1
V gene: TRBV18
clone size: few

CDR3 DNA: TGTGCCAGCAGCTTAAATATGCTGAGGGGACCCAATGAGCAGTTCTTC
CDR3 protein: CASSLNMLRGPNEQFF
J gene: TRBJ2-1
D gene: .
V gene: TRBV11-2
clone size: .

CDR3 DNA: TGCAGTGCTGCCGGGACAGGGACCACAGATACGCAGTATTTT
CDR3 protein: CSAAGTGTTDTQYF
J gene: TRBJ2-3
D gene: TRBD1
V gene: TRBV20-1
clone size: few

CDR3 DNA: TGCAGTGCAACTAGCGGGGGGGGAGATACGCAGTATTTT
CDR3 protein: CSATSGGGDTQYF
J gene: TRBJ2-3
D gene: TRBD2
V gene: TRBV20-1
clone size: many

CDR3 DNA: TGTGCCAGTTCATACACGGGGGGGACCTCCCTGCGGAACACTGAAGCTTTCTTT
CDR3 protein: CASSYTGGTSLRNTEAFF
J gene: TRBJ1-1
D gene: .
V gene: TRBV19
clone size: few

CDR3 DNA: TGCAGTGCTACGACAGGGCCCAGAGAGACCCAGTACTTC
CDR3 protein: CSATTGPRETQYF
J gene: TRBJ2-5
D gene: TRBD1
V gene: TRBV20-1
clone size: once

CDR3 DNA: TGTGCCAGCAGTTTAGGGACAGCTGTTTATCAGTACTTC
CDR3 protein: CASSLGTAVYQYF
J gene: TRBJ2-5
D gene: TRBD1
V gene: TRBV28
clone size: .

CDR3 DNA: TGTGCCAGCAGTTTATGGGACAGGGGGCGCGTTGCTGGGGCCAACGTCCTGACTTTC
CDR3 protein: CASSLWDRGRVAGANVLTF
J gene: TRBJ2-6
D gene: TRBD1
V gene: TRBV27
clone size: few